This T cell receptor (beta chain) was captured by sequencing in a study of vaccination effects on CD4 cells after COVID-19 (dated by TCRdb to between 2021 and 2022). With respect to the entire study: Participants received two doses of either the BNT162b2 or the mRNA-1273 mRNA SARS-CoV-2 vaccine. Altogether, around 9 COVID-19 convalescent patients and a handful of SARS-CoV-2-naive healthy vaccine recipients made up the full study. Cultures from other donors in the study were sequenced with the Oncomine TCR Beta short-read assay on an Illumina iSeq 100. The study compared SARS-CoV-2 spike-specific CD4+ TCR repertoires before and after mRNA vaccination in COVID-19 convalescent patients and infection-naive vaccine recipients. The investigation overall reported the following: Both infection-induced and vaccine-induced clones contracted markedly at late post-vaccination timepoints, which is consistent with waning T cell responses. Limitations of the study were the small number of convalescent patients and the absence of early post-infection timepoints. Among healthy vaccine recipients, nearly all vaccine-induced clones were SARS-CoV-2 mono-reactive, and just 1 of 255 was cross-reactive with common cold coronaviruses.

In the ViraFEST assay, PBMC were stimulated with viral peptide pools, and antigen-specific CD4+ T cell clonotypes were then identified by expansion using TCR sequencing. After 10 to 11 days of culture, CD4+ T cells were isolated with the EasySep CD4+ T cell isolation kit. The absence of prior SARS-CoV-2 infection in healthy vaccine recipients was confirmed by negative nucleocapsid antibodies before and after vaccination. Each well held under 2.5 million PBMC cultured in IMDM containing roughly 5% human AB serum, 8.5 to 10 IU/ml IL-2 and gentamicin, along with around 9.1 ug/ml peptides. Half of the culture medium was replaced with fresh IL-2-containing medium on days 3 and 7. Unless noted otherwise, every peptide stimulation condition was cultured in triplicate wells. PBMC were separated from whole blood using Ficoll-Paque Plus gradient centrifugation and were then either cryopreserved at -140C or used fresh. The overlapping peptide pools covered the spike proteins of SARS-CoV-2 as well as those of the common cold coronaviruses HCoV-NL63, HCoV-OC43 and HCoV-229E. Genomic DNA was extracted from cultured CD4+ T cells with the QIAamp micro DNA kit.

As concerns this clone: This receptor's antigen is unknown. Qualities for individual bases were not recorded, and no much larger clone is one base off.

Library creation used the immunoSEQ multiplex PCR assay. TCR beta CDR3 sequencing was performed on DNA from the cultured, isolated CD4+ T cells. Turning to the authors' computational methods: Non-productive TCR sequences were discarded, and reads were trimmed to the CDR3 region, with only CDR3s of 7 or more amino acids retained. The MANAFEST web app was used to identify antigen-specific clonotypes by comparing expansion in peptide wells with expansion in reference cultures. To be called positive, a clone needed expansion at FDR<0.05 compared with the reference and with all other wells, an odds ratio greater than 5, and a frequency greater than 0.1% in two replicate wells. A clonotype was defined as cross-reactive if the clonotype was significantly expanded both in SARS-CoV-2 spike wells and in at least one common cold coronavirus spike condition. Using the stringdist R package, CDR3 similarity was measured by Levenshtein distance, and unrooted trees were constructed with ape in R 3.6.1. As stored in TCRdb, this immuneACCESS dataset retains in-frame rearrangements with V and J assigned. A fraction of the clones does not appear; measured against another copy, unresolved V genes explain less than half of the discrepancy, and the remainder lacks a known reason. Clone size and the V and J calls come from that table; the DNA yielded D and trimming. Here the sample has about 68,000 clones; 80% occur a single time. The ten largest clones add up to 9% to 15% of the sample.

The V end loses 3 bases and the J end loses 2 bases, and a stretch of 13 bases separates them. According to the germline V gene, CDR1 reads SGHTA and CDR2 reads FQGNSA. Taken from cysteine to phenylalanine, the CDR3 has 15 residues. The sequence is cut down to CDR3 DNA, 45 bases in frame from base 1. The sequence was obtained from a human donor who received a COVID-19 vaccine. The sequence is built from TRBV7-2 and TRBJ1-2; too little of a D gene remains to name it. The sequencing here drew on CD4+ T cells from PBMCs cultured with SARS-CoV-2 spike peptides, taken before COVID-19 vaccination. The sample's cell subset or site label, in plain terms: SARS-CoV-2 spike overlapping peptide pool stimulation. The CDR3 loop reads CASSLQVTENYGYTF. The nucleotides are TGTGCCAGCAGCTTGCAGGTCACCGAGAACTATGGCTACACCTTC.